The TCR gamma chain described here comes from a study of Vδ1+ human thymocytes. Findings and limits, study-wide: Bulk data may be misread because of unexpected Vdelta2 sequences. Thymic TRG and TRD repertoires appeared highly polyclonal. Thymic delta-chain repertoires held approximately 20% Vdelta2 sequences and few Vdelta3, despite high sort purity.

The sorted cells were CD3+ Vdelta1+ Vdelta2- thymocytes from alphabeta-depleted thymus. This clone was seen a handful of times. Antigen specificity is unknown. Sequences come from RNA converted to cDNA by reverse transcription. Pooled V-gene forward primers with one constant-region reverse primer generated the CDR3 amplicons by multiplex PCR. TCRdb reanalyzed the multiplex PCR reads using CATT. Of 25,000 to 35,000 gamma-chain clones in the sample, more than 15% are singletons; the top ten hold 1.8%. Germline V gene lookup returns CDR1 GITISATS and CDR2 ISYDGTV (reference sequence). The ends lost 6 bases at V and 5 bases at J; junction bases unmatched: 6. CDR3 length: 13 residues.

The clonotype comes from a boy under two years old who had congenital heart surgery. Material for sequencing was Vdelta1+ gamma-delta thymocytes from the thymus. Documented subset: FACS-sorted CD3+ TCRalphabeta- TCRVdelta1+ TCRVdelta2- thymocytes. The chain couples TRGV9 to TRGJP1. CDR3 DNA sequence: TGTGCCTTGTGGAGGGTAACTGGTTGGTTCAAGATATTT. Its protein product is CALWRVTGWFKIF.